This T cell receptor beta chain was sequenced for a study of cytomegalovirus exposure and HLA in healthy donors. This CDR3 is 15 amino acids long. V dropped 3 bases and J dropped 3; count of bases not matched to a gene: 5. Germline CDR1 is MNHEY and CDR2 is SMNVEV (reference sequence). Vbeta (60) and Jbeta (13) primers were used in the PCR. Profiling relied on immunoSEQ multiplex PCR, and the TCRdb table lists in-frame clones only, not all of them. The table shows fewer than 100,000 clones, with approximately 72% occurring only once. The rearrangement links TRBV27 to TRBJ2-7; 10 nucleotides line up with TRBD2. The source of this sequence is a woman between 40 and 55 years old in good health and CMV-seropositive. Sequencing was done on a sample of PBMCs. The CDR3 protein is CASSFASSGSYEQYF. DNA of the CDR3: TGTGCCAGCAGTTTCGCCTCTAGCGGGAGCTACGAGCAGTACTTC.